The T cell receptor (beta chain) described here comes from a study of T cells in Graves' hyperthyroidism and ophthalmopathy. Newly diagnosed hyperthyroidism patients aged 18 to 65 years had disease lasting under 2 months. Germline lookup yields CDR1 MGHDK and CDR2 SYGVNS. V lost 3 bases, J lost 5 bases, and 0 bases stayed unmatched. This CDR3 has 14 residues. The sample holds a few counts of this clonotype. RNA transcripts yielded amplified TCR beta CDR3 regions. With the HTBI primer set, the TCR CDR3 went through a first round of RT-PCR. TCRdb analysed the multiplex PCR reads with MiXCR anew, one entry per CDR3 protein. The table has 350,000 or so distinct CDR3 sequences, 18% seen once; the top ten hold roughly 49%.

This TCR came from a woman aged 50 to 60 with Graves' hyperthyroidism. The V gene is TRBV25-1, the J gene TRBJ2-3; TRBD2 agrees at 12 bases. The specimen sequenced was blood. DNA of the CDR3: TGTGCCAGCAGTGAGACTAGCGGGAGAGATACGCAGTATTTT. Translation: CASSETSGRDTQYF.